The 28 T cell receptor beta chains below come from one sample, sequenced in a study of T cell responses to AZD1222 COVID-19 vaccine. Sequenced by immunoSEQ multiplex PCR; TCRdb stores in-frame clones only, minus some. Of 90,000 to 150,000 clones listed, approximately 85% are singletons. The material sequenced was peripheral blood, taken on day 0 of AZD1222 vaccination. Receptor source: an adult in good health.

The V and J genes are TRBV12-3 or TRBV12-4 and TRBJ2-7; a possible D gene is TRBD2 (5 bases). This CDR3 spans 13 amino acids. Trimming took off 5 bases at V and 7 bases at J, with 15 bases between the two ends. In DNA form, the CDR3 reads TGTGCCAGCAGTAGAGACGGGGTCCTGGAGCAGTACTTC. This translates into CASSRDGVLEQYF.

This clone appeared a few times. The chain joins TRBV18 to TRBJ2-4; 11 bases line up with TRBD1. With V trimmed by 4 bases and J by 7 bases, 3 bases remained unmatched. The CDR3 runs 14 residues. Per the germline V gene, CDR1 is KGHSH and CDR2 is LQKENI. CDR3 bases: TGTGCCAGCTCACTCGGACAGGGGGCTAACATTCAGTACTTC. It specifies CASSLGQGANIQYF.

The rearrangement uses TRBV6-2 or TRBV6-3 and TRBJ1-2, with 7 bases fitting TRBD1. The CDR3 has 14 residues. CDR1 is MNHEY and CDR2 is SVGEGT in the germline V gene. The junction had 4 bases not matched to a gene; V was cut back by 2 bases and J by 4 bases. CDR3 residues: CASSYGDSPYGYTF. DNA of the CDR3: TGTGCCAGCAGTTACGGGGACAGCCCCTATGGCTACACCTTC.

Of note for this clone: Other DNA variants within this sample encode the same CDR3. The J gene is TRBJ2-5, the V gene TRBV3-1 (or the pseudogene TRBV3-2); no clear D gene. Trimming removed 1 base from V and 5 bases from J, with 2 bases in between. The germline CDR1 and CDR2 sequences are LGHDT and YNNKEL (reference sequence). This CDR3 has 11 amino acids. CDR3 in amino acids: CASSQGETQYF. The CDR3 region has the DNA TGTGCCAGCAGCCAAGGGGAGACCCAGTACTTC.

This clone was detected only a few times. The chain is built from TRBV19 and TRBJ1-2, with unresolved D. Per germline, CDR1 LNHDA and CDR2 SQIVND (reference sequence). Trimming removed 3 bases from V and 8 bases from J, with 10 bases in between. The CDR3 spans 12 residues. Here the CDR3 DNA reads TGTGCCAGTAGTATTGTAGGGTCGGGCTACACCTTC. Translation gives CASSIVGSGYTF.

The V gene is TRBV5-4, the J gene TRBJ1-1; D uncertain. This CDR3 comprises 12 residues. Trimming took off 3 bases at V and 4 bases at J, with 7 bases between the two ends. Germline V gene sequence: CDR1 SGHNT, CDR2 YYREEE (reference sequence). Here the CDR3 reads CASSSRITEAFF. In DNA, the CDR3 is TGTGCCAGCAGCTCGCGAATCACTGAAGCTTTCTTT. The complete variable domain, with remaining parts taken from reference TRBV5-4 and TRBJ1-1, reads ETGVTQSPTHLIKTRGQQVTLRCSSQSGHNTVSWYQQALGQGPQFIFQYYREEENGRGNFPPRFSGLQFPNYSSELNVNALELDDSALYLCASSSRITEAFFGQGTRLTVV.

V and J are TRBV27 and TRBJ2-7; 9 bases fit TRBD2. V shed 5 bases and J 3 bases; nucleotides not matched to a gene: 8. CDR3 size: 15 residues. Germline CDR1 reads MNHEY; CDR2 reads SMNVEV (reference sequence). This CDR3 is CASSPIAGADYEQYF. The CDR3 region has the DNA TGTGCCAGCAGTCCAATAGCGGGGGCCGACTACGAGCAGTACTTC.

This clone was seen a handful of times. The chain carries TRBV9 and TRBJ2-2, with unresolved D. The CDR3 is 13 amino acids. Deletions cut 3 bases from V and 4 bases from J, with 7 bases between. The V gene's germline CDR1 is SGDLS and CDR2 YYNGEE. The CDR3 loop reads CASSGLGTGELFF. The CDR3 nucleotides are TGTGCCAGCAGCGGTTTGGGCACCGGGGAGCTGTTTTTT.

The rearrangement uses TRBV28 and TRBJ2-5; 9 nucleotides align to TRBD1. Per germline, CDR1 MDHEN and CDR2 SYDVKM. The V gene end was trimmed by 4 bases and the J gene end by 4 bases; junction bases not matched to a gene: 4. CDR3 size: 14 residues. This CDR3 reads CASSSGTGLETQYF. The CDR3 DNA reads as TGTGCCAGCAGTTCGGGGACAGGGTTAGAGACCCAGTACTTC.

The table lists this clone with a few counts. The J gene is TRBJ1-6, the V gene TRBV15; D gene unclear. V dropped 1 base and J dropped 7 bases, with 11 bases sitting between them. Germline V gene data show CDR1 as LNHNV and CDR2 as YYDKDF (reference sequence). The CDR3 is made up of 15 amino acids. For the CDR3, the DNA is TGTGCCACCAGCAGAGGCCACCCTTGGAATTCACCCCTCCACTTT. Translation gives CATSRGHPWNSPLHF. Drawing the rest from reference TRBV15 and TRBJ1-6, the complete variable domain is DAMVIQNPRYQVTQFGKPVTLSCSQTLNHNVMYWYQQKSSQAPKLLFHYYDKDFNNEADTPDNFQSRRPNTSFCFLDIRSPGLGDTAMYLCATSRGHPWNSPLHFGNGTRLTVT.

A few counts support this clone. The J gene is TRBJ2-7, the V gene TRBV19, with TRBD2 as a possible D gene (6 bases). Germline CDR1 is LNHDA and CDR2 is SQIVND (reference sequence). Trimming left V 4 bases short and J 3 bases short, with 16 bases between. CDR3 length equals 15 residues. CDR3 in amino acids: CASSRMGRGVYEQYF. The CDR3, as DNA: TGTGCCAGTAGTAGGATGGGGCGGGGAGTCTACGAGCAGTACTTC.

The chain couples TRBV7-9 to TRBJ2-1; 10 nucleotides agree with TRBD2. The CDR3 totals 16 residues. Germline V gives CDR1 SEHNR, CDR2 FQNEAQ (reference sequence). V lost 5 bases and J lost 0; bases outside the gene matches: 4. The CDR3 region is CASSPAGGVSYNEQFF. DNA for the CDR3: TGTGCCAGCAGCCCAGCGGGGGGGGTCTCCTACAATGAGCAGTTCTTC.

The chain recombines TRBV6-2 or TRBV6-3 with TRBJ1-2; 9 bases agree with TRBD1. The CDR3 loop spans 13 amino acids. Per the germline V gene, CDR1 is MNHEY and CDR2 is SVGEGT. Losses at the gene ends were 5 bases for V and 10 bases for J; bases not matched to a gene: 8. The CDR3 DNA follows: TGTGCCAGCAGTCCCGCCGGGACAGGGACCTACACCTTC. As protein: CASSPAGTGTYTF.

This clone was detected only a few times. The chain employs TRBV7-2 and TRBJ2-2, with D hard to call. Germline assignment: CDR1 SGHTA and CDR2 FQGNSA. The CDR3 contains 17 residues. Trimming took off 1 base at V and 4 bases at J, with 16 bases between the two ends. CDR3 coding DNA: TGTGCCAGCAGCTTAGATCTGACGAGGTCGATCACCGGGGAGCTGTTTTTT. The encoded protein is CASSLDLTRSITGELFF.

The chain employs TRBV5-1 and TRBJ1-2; D gene unclear. The CDR3 is 13 amino acids. Trimming removed 1 base at V and 7 bases at J, with 11 bases between. Per the germline V gene, CDR1 is SGHRS and CDR2 is YFSETQ. Here the CDR3 DNA reads TGCGCCAGCAGCTTGATTGGGGATTTTGGCTACACCTTC. Protein product: CASSLIGDFGYTF.

In this sample, this clone turned up a few times. Additional DNA sequences in this sample encode the identical CDR3. The rearrangement links TRBV12-3 or TRBV12-4 to TRBJ2-2, with a possible D match to TRBD1 (5 bases). The V end lost 6 bases, the J end lost 4 bases, and 6 bases lay between the germline ends. The CDR3 sequence is 12 residues long. Here the CDR3 DNA reads TGTGCCAGCAGCCAGGGCACCGGGGAGCTGTTTTTT. It is translated as CASSQGTGELFF.

The chain couples TRBV28 to TRBJ1-5, with 8 bases matching TRBD1. CDR3 length: 15 amino acids. The J segment lost 9 bases and the V segment lost 4 bases, leaving 11 bases of the junction unmatched. From germline, CDR1 is MDHEN and CDR2 SYDVKM. CDR3 protein: CASSSPDRGRGPQHF. In DNA, the CDR3 is TGTGCCAGCAGTTCACCCGACAGGGGTAGGGGGCCCCAGCATTTT.

The chain links TRBV29-1 to TRBJ1-2, with D possibly being TRBD1 (5 bases). Germline lookup yields CDR1 SQVTM and CDR2 ANQGSEA. The ends were cut back, 6 bases at V and 5 bases at J, with 13 bases in the middle. CDR3 length equals 12 residues. CDR3 in amino acids: CSVQGGPYGYTF. The CDR3 DNA follows: TGCAGCGTGCAGGGTGGCCCTTATGGCTACACCTTC.

This clone was seen only a few times. The CDR3 DNA reads as TGTGCCAGCACCGAGGGGAGCTACGAGCAGTACTTC. The encoded protein is CASTEGSYEQYF. The rearrangement links TRBV6-5 to TRBJ2-7; either TRBD1 or TRBD2 may supply D (5 bases each). The CDR3 is made up of 12 amino acids. Germline V gives CDR1 MNHEY, CDR2 SVGAGI. The ends were cut back, 7 bases at V and 3 bases at J, with 10 bases in the middle.

The J gene is TRBJ2-7, the V gene TRBV11-2; 7 bases match TRBD1. V was pared by 2 bases and J by 5 bases, with 15 bases of the junction left unmatched. Germline-derived CDR1 and CDR2 are SGHAT and FQNNGV. The CDR3 extends over 17 amino acids. The CDR3 bases are TGTGCCAGCAGCTTAACCAGTACCGGGCAGGGGGTGGACGAGCAGTACTTC. This gives the protein CASSLTSTGQGVDEQYF. Full variable domain (outside the CDR3, taken from reference TRBV11-2 and TRBJ2-7): EAGVAQSPRYKIIEKRQSVAFWCNPISGHATLYWYQQILGQGPKLLIQFQNNGVVDDSQLPKDRFSAERLKGVDSTLKIQPAKLEDSAVYLCASSLTSTGQGVDEQYFGPGTRLTVT.

This chain links TRBV30 with TRBJ1-2; 7 positions match TRBD1. CDR1 and CDR2 (germline): GTSNPN, SVGIG (reference sequence). Unmatched junction bases numbered 6, after V lost 2 bases and J lost 6 bases. The CDR3 spans 13 residues. This CDR3 reads CAWSKIGQDGYTF. CDR3 DNA: TGTGCCTGGAGTAAAATAGGACAGGATGGCTACACCTTC.

The DNA of the CDR3 is TGTGCCAGCAGGGACAGGGCCACTAACACTGAAGCTTTCTTT. Translated, it gives CASRDRATNTEAFF. The chain joins TRBV6-5 to TRBJ1-1, with TRBD1 identical over 8 bases. This CDR3 is built from 14 residues. The ends lost 6 bases at V and 2 bases at J; junction bases unmatched: 5. CDR1 is MNHEY, CDR2 SVGAGI, per germline.

The V gene is TRBV15, the J gene TRBJ1-2; 7 bases agree with TRBD1. Per the germline V gene, CDR1 is LNHNV and CDR2 is YYDKDF (reference sequence). Unmatched junction bases numbered 5, after V lost 5 bases and J lost 2 bases. This CDR3 spans 14 amino acids. The CDR3 loop is CATSPLQGNYGYTF. DNA of the CDR3: TGTGCCACCAGCCCTCTACAGGGGAACTATGGCTACACCTTC.

The gene calls are TRBV30 and TRBJ2-5, with 8 bases aligning to TRBD2. CDR1 is GTSNPN, CDR2 SVGIG, per germline (reference sequence). V gave up 2 bases and J gave up 8 bases; unmatched junction bases: 10. There are 14 residues in the CDR3. The CDR3 here is CAWSQASGLATQYF. The CDR3 DNA is TGTGCCTGGAGTCAAGCTAGCGGGTTAGCAACCCAGTACTTC. The entire variable domain, with the rest obtained from reference TRBV30 and TRBJ2-5, is as follows: SQTIHQWPATLVQPVGSPLSLECTVEGTSNPNLYWYRQAAGRGLQLLFYSVGIGQISSEVPQNLSASRPQDRQFILSSKKLLLSDSGFYLCAWSQASGLATQYFGPGTRLLVL.

The chain employs TRBV5-1 and TRBJ1-4; no firm D call. V lost 0 bases and J lost 5, with 8 bases in between. CDR1 is SGHRS, CDR2 YFSETQ, per germline. This CDR3 region has 14 residues. CDR3 loop: CASSLGQPNEKLFF. The CDR3 nucleotides read TGCGCCAGCAGCTTGGGCCAGCCAAATGAAAAACTGTTTTTT. The full variable domain, in which reference TRBV5-1 and TRBJ1-4 provide the parts outside the CDR3, is KAGVTQTPRYLIKTRGQQVTLSCSPISGHRSVSWYQQTPGQGLQFLFEYFSETQRNKGNFPGRFSGRQFSNSRSEMNVSTLELGDSALYLCASSLGQPNEKLFFGSGTQLSVL.

The V gene is TRBV10-3, the J gene TRBJ1-6; TRBD1 matches at 7 bases. The CDR3 runs 16 residues. Germline lookup yields CDR1 ENHRY and CDR2 SYGVKD. Trimming at V came to 4 bases and at J to 3 bases, leaving 6 bases not matched to a gene. CDR3 DNA sequence: TGTGCCATCAGTGGTCGGGACAGCAGCTATAATTCACCCCTCCACTTT. Residues: CAISGRDSSYNSPLHF.

The V gene is TRBV6-1, the J gene TRBJ1-6; D possibly corresponds to TRBD1 (6 bases). V shed 2 bases and J shed 6 bases, with 11 bases lying between them. This CDR3 spans 15 amino acids. Germline lookup yields CDR1 MNHNS and CDR2 SASEGT. The CDR3 region is CASSESQQGNSPLHF. The DNA for the CDR3 is TGTGCCAGCAGTGAATCACAACAGGGTAATTCACCCCTCCACTTT.

This clone showed up just a few times. The chain combines TRBV2 with TRBJ1-5, with D possibly matching TRBD1 (6 bases). The CDR3 extends over 15 amino acids. Per the germline V gene, CDR1 is SNHLY and CDR2 is FYNNEI. Trimming left V 4 bases short and J 4 bases short, with 14 bases between. The CDR3 loop is CASSAETGLNQPQHF. The CDR3 nucleotides read TGTGCCAGCAGTGCTGAGACAGGTCTTAATCAGCCCCAGCATTTT.